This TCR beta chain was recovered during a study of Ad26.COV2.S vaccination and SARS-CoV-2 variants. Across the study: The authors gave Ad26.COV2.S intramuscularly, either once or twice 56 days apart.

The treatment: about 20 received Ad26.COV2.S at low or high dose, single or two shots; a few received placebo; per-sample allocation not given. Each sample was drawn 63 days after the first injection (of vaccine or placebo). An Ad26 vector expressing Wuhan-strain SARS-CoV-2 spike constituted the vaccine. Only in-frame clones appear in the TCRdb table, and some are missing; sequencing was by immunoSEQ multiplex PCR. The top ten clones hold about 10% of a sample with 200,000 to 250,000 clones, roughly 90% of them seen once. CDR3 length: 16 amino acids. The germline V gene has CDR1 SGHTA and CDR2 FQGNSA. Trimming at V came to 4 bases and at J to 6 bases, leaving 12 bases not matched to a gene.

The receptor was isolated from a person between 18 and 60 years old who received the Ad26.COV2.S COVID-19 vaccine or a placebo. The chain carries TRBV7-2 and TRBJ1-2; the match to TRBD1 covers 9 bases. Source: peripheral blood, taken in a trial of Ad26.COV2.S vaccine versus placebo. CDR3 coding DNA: TGTGCCAGCAGCTCCGTAGCCCACAGGGGGCGGGATGGCTACACCTTC. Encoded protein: CASSSVAHRGRDGYTF.